The next 17 T cell receptor beta chains were all read from a single sample in a study of PD-L1 blockade in urothelial cancer. Noted time point: pretreatment peripheral blood. TCRdb's table, derived via immunoSEQ multiplex PCR, lists solely in-frame clones and lacks some. The sample carries 68,000 or so clones, roughly 79% recorded once. Sequencing used PBMCs, obtained around atezolizumab (anti-PD-L1) treatment. The receptors were gathered from an older man with urothelial cancer.

The gene calls are TRBV5-1 and TRBJ1-4; the match to TRBD1 covers 8 bases. V was pared by 4 bases and J by 4 bases, with 6 bases of the junction left unmatched. The CDR3 runs 15 residues. Germline loops: CDR1 SGHRS, CDR2 YFSETQ. CDR3 nucleotide sequence: TGCGCCAGCAGCCCCGGACAGGGTTATAATGAAAAACTGTTTTTT. This encodes CASSPGQGYNEKLFF.

This sequence joins TRBV19 and TRBJ2-2, with D uncertain. CDR1 LNHDA and CDR2 SQIVND come from the germline V gene (reference sequence). Trimming took 4 bases from V and 2 from J, leaving 8 bases between them. This CDR3 has 14 amino acids. The CDR3 reads CASSTQINTGELFF. CDR3 bases: TGTGCCAGTAGTACCCAGATCAACACCGGGGAGCTGTTTTTT.

The chain carries TRBV7-2 and TRBJ2-7; 8 bases match TRBD2. The V gene's germline CDR1 is SGHTA and CDR2 FQGNSA. This CDR3 region has 15 residues. The ends lost 1 base at V and 8 bases at J; junction bases unmatched: 10. CDR3: CASSLEGRSGSQQYF. The CDR3 nucleotides read TGTGCCAGCAGCTTAGAAGGTAGAAGCGGGAGTCAGCAGTACTTC.

This clone was counted a few times. The rearrangement joins TRBV5-1 to TRBJ1-1; D gene unclear. Between the trimmed V and J ends, which lost 1 base and 9 bases, there was a span of 13 bases. The germline V gene encodes CDR1 SGHRS and CDR2 YFSETQ. The length of the CDR3 is 13 residues. CDR3 loop: CASSLNGEDKAFF. The CDR3 nucleotides read TGCGCCAGCAGCTTGAACGGGGAGGATAAAGCTTTCTTT.

The chain links TRBV6-1 to TRBJ1-2; weak D call: TRBD1 (6 bases). This CDR3 spans 13 amino acids. Germline assignment: CDR1 MNHNS and CDR2 SASEGT. V lost 4 bases, J lost 7 bases, and 13 bases lay in between. The CDR3 DNA reads as TGTGCCAGCAGTGGCGGGGGCGAGGGTGGCTACACCTTC. It specifies CASSGGGEGGYTF.

The chain couples TRBV19 to TRBJ2-1; tentatively, D is TRBD1 (5 bases). The CDR3 runs 15 residues. The V gene lost 3 bases and the J gene lost 5 bases, with 14 bases spanning the gap. The germline CDR1 and CDR2 sequences are LNHDA and SQIVND (reference sequence). The CDR3 coding sequence is TGTGCCAGTAGTATTGATGGTGGGGCTAACAATGAGCAGTTCTTC. Translated: CASSIDGGANNEQFF.

The V call is TRBV5-1, the J call TRBJ2-5, with TRBD2 identical over 12 bases. V shed 0 bases and J 5 bases; nucleotides not matched to a gene: 8. The CDR3 sequence is 17 residues long. Per the germline V gene, CDR1 is SGHRS and CDR2 is YFSETQ. The CDR3, as DNA: TGCGCCAGCAGCTTGGAAGCTAGCGGGGGGGCCGGGGAGACCCAGTACTTC. Protein product: CASSLEASGGAGETQYF.

The V and J genes are TRBV29-1 and TRBJ2-3, with D possibly matching TRBD2 (6 bases). Deletions cut 7 bases from V and 4 bases from J, with 15 bases between. Germline CDR1 is SQVTM and CDR2 is ANQGSEA. The CDR3 has 13 residues. CDR3 sequence reads: CSALGLQPDTQYF. The DNA of the CDR3 is TGCAGCGCACTGGGACTTCAACCAGATACGCAGTATTTT.

This rearrangement joins TRBV4-3 to TRBJ2-3; TRBD2 is a possible D gene (5 bases). The CDR3 contains 14 residues. Per germline, CDR1 LGHNA and CDR2 YSLEER. With 4 bases removed from V and 2 bases from J, the gap between germline ends came to 10 bases. For the CDR3, the DNA is TGCGCCAGCAGCCCGGGGTTTCCCACAGATACGCAGTATTTT. Translating gives CASSPGFPTDTQYF.

V and J are TRBV27 and TRBJ2-3; 7 bases match TRBD2. V trimming: 5 bases; J trimming: 0 bases; junction bases outside the gene matches: 14. CDR1 and CDR2 (germline): MNHEY, SMNVEV (reference sequence). The CDR3 consists of 18 residues. CDR3: CASSPREVFYSSTDTQYF. DNA for the CDR3: TGTGCCAGCAGTCCTCGGGAGGTTTTTTACTCTAGCACAGATACGCAGTATTTT.

The chain combines TRBV5-6 with TRBJ1-4, with D unresolved. There are 14 residues in the CDR3. Germline V gene lookup returns CDR1 SGHDT and CDR2 YYEEEE. Trimming shortened V by 5 bases and J by 8 bases, and 16 bases separated the two germline ends. CDR3 residues: CASRRKSIKEKLFF. The CDR3 bases are TGTGCCAGCAGGAGGAAGTCAATTAAAGAAAAACTGTTTTTT.

The table lists this clone with a count of one. The chain uses TRBV9 and TRBJ1-3, with 9 bases identical to TRBD1. Losses at the gene ends were 3 bases for V and 2 bases for J; bases not matched to a gene: 0. The germline CDR1 and CDR2 sequences are SGDLS and YYNGEE. The CDR3 has 14 amino acids. CDR3 region: CASSDRGPGNTIYF. As DNA, the CDR3 is TGTGCCAGCAGCGACAGGGGGCCTGGAAACACCATATATTTT.

The CDR3 DNA follows: TGTGCCAGCAGCCCCACAGGGTTTAGAAACACCATATATTTT. It codes for CASSPTGFRNTIYF. The chain employs TRBV12-1 and TRBJ1-3; TRBD1 is taken as the D call from the table, unchecked against the DNA. TRBV12-1 has pseudogene status. CDR3 length: 14 residues.

This clone has only a few counts. The CDR3 sequence: CASSPPSDLANEQFF. The CDR3 DNA reads TGTGCCAGCAGCCCCCCCTCAGATTTGGCCAATGAGCAGTTCTTC. The chain employs TRBV9 and TRBJ2-1, with D unresolved. V lost 4 bases to trimming and J lost 6 bases, with 17 bases between them. CDR3 length: 15 amino acids. Germline V gene lookup returns CDR1 SGDLS and CDR2 YYNGEE.

The rearrangement uses TRBV5-1 and TRBJ1-4; maybe TRBD1 (6 bases). V was clipped by 4 bases and J by 2 bases, with 15 bases between them. Per germline, CDR1 SGHRS and CDR2 YFSETQ. The CDR3 is 16 residues long. The CDR3 region has the DNA TGCGCCAGCAGCCCGAGACAGGACCGTACTAATGAAAAACTGTTTTTT. The encoded protein is CASSPRQDRTNEKLFF.

This clone was seen a few times. The chain couples TRBV5-6 to TRBJ2-5; 9 bases line up with TRBD2. CDR1 is SGHDT and CDR2 is YYEEEE in the germline V gene. CDR3 length equals 17 residues. The V and J ends lost 1 base and 7 bases, in that order; junction bases with no gene match: 14. CDR3 DNA: TGTGCCAGCAGCTTGATCCCCCCAGCGGGAGGAGGCGGGACCCAGTACTTC. Translation gives CASSLIPPAGGGGTQYF.

The CDR3 sequence is CASRLAVNEQFF. CDR3 bases: TGTGCCAGCAGACTAGCGGTTAATGAGCAGTTCTTC. V is TRBV21-1 and J is TRBJ2-1; TRBD2 reflects the table's D call only, with no check against the DNA. TRBV21-1 is listed as a pseudogene. The CDR3 has 12 amino acids.